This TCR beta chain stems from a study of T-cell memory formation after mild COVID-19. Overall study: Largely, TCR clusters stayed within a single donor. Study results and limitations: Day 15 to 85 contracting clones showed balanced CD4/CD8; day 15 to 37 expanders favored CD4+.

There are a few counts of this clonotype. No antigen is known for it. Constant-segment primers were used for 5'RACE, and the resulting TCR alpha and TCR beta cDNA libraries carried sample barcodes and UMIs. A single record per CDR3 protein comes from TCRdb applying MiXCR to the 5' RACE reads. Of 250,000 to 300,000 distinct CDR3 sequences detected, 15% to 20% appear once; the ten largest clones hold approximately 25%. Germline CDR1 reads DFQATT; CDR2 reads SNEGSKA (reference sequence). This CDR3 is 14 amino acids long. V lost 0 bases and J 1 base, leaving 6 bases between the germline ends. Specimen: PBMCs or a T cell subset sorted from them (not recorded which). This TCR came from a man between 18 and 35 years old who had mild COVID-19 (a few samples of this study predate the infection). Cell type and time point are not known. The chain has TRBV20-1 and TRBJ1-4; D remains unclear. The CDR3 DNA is TGCAGTGCTAGAGATGCCATAACTAATGAAAAACTGTTTTTT. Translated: CSARDAITNEKLFF.